What follows are 3 T cell receptor beta chains derived from one specimen sequenced in a study of shared clonotypes between healthy human individuals. CD45RO-negative CD8 cells positively selected for CCR7 made up the naive population, which excluded terminally differentiated effector memory CD45RA+ cells. Some clones are missing from TCRdb's copy, which holds only in-frame ones; the method was immunoSEQ multiplex PCR. The sample has around 620,000 clones; approximately 95% are singletons. The source material was naive CD8+ T cells sorted from blood. These receptors all stem from a woman aged 25 to 39 in good health.

The rearrangement joins TRBV5-4 to TRBJ2-1; the D gene is possibly TRBD2 (6 bases). CDR3 length: 16 amino acids. The germline V gene has CDR1 SGHNT and CDR2 YYREEE (reference sequence). Trimming took 5 bases from V and 6 from J, leaving 21 bases between them. This chain's CDR3 is CASSGGNRGRSNEQFF. As DNA, the CDR3 is TGTGCCAGCAGTGGGGGGAACCGGGGAAGGAGCAATGAGCAGTTCTTC.

The chain carries TRBV27 and TRBJ1-3; D gene ambiguous. Looked up from germline, CDR1 is MNHEY and CDR2 is SMNVEV (reference sequence). The V and J ends lost 0 bases and 12 bases respectively, with 18 bases between them. This CDR3 spans 15 amino acids. CDR3 protein: CASSLSAGGVQNIYF. CDR3 coding DNA: TGTGCCAGCAGTTTATCCGCAGGTGGTGTTCAGAACATATATTTT.

The CDR3 DNA reads as TGCGCCAGCAGCCAATTTCAGGGACGGCCCCAGCATTTT. Its translation is CASSQFQGRPQHF. The chain joins TRBV4-1 to TRBJ1-5; TRBD1 is a possible D gene (5 bases). Germline CDR1 MGHRA, CDR2 YSYEKL. CDR3 size: 13 residues. The V end was cut by 2 bases, the J end by 9 bases, with 11 bases between.